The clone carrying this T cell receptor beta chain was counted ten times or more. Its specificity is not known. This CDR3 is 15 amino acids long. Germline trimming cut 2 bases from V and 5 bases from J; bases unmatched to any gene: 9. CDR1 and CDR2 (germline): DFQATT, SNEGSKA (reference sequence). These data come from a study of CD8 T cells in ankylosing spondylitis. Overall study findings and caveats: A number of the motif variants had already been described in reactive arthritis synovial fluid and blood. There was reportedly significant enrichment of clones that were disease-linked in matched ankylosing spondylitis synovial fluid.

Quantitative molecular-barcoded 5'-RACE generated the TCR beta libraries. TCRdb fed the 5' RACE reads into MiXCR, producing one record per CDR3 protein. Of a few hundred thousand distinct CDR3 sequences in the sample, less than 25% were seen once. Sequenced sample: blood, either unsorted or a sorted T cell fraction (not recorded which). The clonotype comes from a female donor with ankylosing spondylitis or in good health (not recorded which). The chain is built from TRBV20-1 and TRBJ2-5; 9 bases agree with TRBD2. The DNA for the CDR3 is TGCAGTGCTAGAAGGCTAGCGGGATATGAGGAGACCCAGTACTTC. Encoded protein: CSARRLAGYEETQYF.